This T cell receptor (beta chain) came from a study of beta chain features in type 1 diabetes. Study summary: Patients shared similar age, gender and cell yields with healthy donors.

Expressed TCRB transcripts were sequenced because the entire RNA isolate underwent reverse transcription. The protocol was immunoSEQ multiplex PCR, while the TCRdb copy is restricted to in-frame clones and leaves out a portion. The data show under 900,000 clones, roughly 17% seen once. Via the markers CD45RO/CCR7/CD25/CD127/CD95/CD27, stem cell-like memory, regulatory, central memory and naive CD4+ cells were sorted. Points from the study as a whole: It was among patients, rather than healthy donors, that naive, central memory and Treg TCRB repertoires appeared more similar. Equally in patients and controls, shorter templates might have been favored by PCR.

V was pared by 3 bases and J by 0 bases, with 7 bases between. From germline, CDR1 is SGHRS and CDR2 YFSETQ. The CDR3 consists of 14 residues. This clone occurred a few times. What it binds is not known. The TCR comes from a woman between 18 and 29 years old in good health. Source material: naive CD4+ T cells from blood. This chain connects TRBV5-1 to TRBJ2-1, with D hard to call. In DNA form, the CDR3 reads TGCGCCAGCAGCTCCCAGAGCTCCTACAATGAGCAGTTCTTC. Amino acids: CASSSQSSYNEQFF.